These T cell receptor beta chains were read from a single sample in a study of T cell changes during pregnancy in multiple sclerosis. Measured with immunoSEQ multiplex PCR; TCRdb has only the in-frame clones, and not every one. The sample records roughly 40,000 clones, 80% to 95% being singletons. The sequenced sample was CD8+ T cells from peripheral blood mononuclear cells, obtained in the first trimester of pregnancy. The receptor source for this set is a female donor with multiple sclerosis, enrolled in a pregnancy study. CDR3s include the opening cysteine and the closing phenylalanine or tryptophan. A D gene is named only where the DNA matches it firmly. Some rows have no size entry. The others give once, few or many, or a class for an expanded clone.

>-|TRBV11-2|TRBD2|TRBJ2-7
TGTGCCAGCAGCGTGGGACTAGCTTTTTACGAGCAGTACTTC
CASSVGLAFYEQYF
>once|TRBV10-3|TRBD2|TRBJ2-3
TGTGCCATCAGTGAATATGGACTAGCGGGGGGCACAGATACGCAGTATTTT
CAISEYGLAGGTDTQYF
>-|TRBV10-2|-|TRBJ1-2
TGCGCCAGCACGGGGGTATCGCTCAACTATGGCTACACCTTC
CASTGVSLNYGYTF
>-|TRBV27|TRBD1|TRBJ2-7
TGTGCCAGCAGGCCCGGGACAGGAAGCACCTACGAGCAGTACTTC
CASRPGTGSTYEQYF
>-|TRBV6-4|TRBD2|TRBJ2-3
TGTGCCAGCAGTGACTCAAGCGGGGGGGCCGATACGCAGTATTTT
CASSDSSGGADTQYF
>-|TRBV7-3|TRBD1|TRBJ2-2
TGTGCCAGCAGCTTAGACCCGGGACAGACCCTCTTCGGGGAGCTGTTTTTT
CASSLDPGQTLFGELFF
>-|TRBV5-1|-|TRBJ1-2
TGCGCCAGCAGCCCACAGGGCCCAAACTATGGCTACACCTTC
CASSPQGPNYGYTF
>-|TRBV9|-|TRBJ1-4
TGTGCCAGCAGCACATCCCTAGCAACTAATGAAAAACTGTTTTTT
CASSTSLATNEKLFF
>-|TRBV4-1|-|TRBJ1-1
TGCGCCAGCAGCCAAGAGCCGGGGGTTACGAACACTGAAGCTTTCTTT
CASSQEPGVTNTEAFF
>-|TRBV27|-|TRBJ2-1
TGTGCCAGCAGCCCACGGGGGTTTGTGCAGTTCTTC
CASSPRGFVQFF
>-|TRBV7-9|TRBD2|TRBJ2-2
TGTGCCAGCAGCGGACTCTCTAGCGGGGGCAAGAACACCGGGGAGCTGTTTTTT
CASSGLSSGGKNTGELFF
>-|TRBV4-1|TRBD2|TRBJ2-7
TGCGCCAGCAGCCCAAGATGGCTAGCGGTCTACGAGCAGTACTTC
CASSPRWLAVYEQYF
>-|TRBV9|TRBD1|TRBJ2-3
TGTGCCAGCAGCGACCCCGGGACAGGGTCGGGTGATACGCAGTATTTT
CASSDPGTGSGDTQYF
>-|TRBV7-8|TRBD2|TRBJ2-5
TGTGCCAGCAGCTTAGAGCTAGCGGGGGGGCTTATAAAGACCCAGTACTTC
CASSLELAGGLIKTQYF
>-|TRBV19|-|TRBJ2-6
TGTGCCTCCGCAACGCCACTTAGCTCTGGGGCCAACGTCCTGACTTTC
CASATPLSSGANVLTF
>-|TRBV2|-|TRBJ1-5
TGTGCCAGCAGTGACCGGCCAGGGCCAGCCCAGCATTTT
CASSDRPGPAQHF
>-|TRBV2|TRBD2|TRBJ2-1
TGTGCCAGCAGTGAATGGCTAGCGGGGTTTTCCTACAATGAGCAGTTCTTC
CASSEWLAGFSYNEQFF
>once|TRBV5-4|-|TRBJ1-3
TGTGCCAGCAGCTTGGCCGATGTCCTCGGGGACACCATATATTTT
CASSLADVLGDTIYF
>-|TRBV9|-|TRBJ2-7
TGTGCCAGCAGCGTAGACGGCGAGCAGTACTTC
CASSVDGEQYF
>-|TRBV19|-|TRBJ2-5
TGTGCCAGTAGTATGTGGGCCCTCTCGTTGCAAGAGACCCAGTACTTC
CASSMWALSLQETQYF
>-|TRBV6-5|-|TRBJ2-7
TGTGCCAGCAGACAGTCCACACACTACGAGCAGTACTTC
CASRQSTHYEQYF
>once|TRBV10-3|TRBD1|TRBJ2-1
TGTGCCAGTAACAGGGGAGTGGACAATGAGCAGTTCTTC
CASNRGVDNEQFF
>-|TRBV12-5|-|TRBJ1-3
TGTGCTAGTGGTTTCTCCGGGGCTGGAAACACCATATATTTT
CASGFSGAGNTIYF
>-|TRBV5-4|TRBD1|TRBJ2-7
TGTGCCAGCAGCCCCGGGACAGCGGACGAGCAGTACTTC
CASSPGTADEQYF
>-|TRBV27|-|TRBJ1-5
TGTGCCAGCAGTCTAGGGGCAGGCGGCCCTAGCAATCAGCCCCAGCATTTT
CASSLGAGGPSNQPQHF
>-|TRBV6-6|-|TRBJ1-5
TGTGCCAGCAGTCTCCTACAGGACACCCAGCATTTT
CASSLLQDTQHF
>-|TRBV7-2|TRBD1|TRBJ1-4
TGTGCCAGCAGGTCAGGGGGCGCAGAAAAACTGTTTTTT
CASRSGGAEKLFF
>-|TRBV5-8|-|TRBJ2-1
TGTGCCAGCAGCTTTCCAGGGTCGTACAATGAGCAGTTCTTC
CASSFPGSYNEQFF
>-|TRBV6-5|-|TRBJ2-1
TGTGCCAGCAGTTACTCGAGCTCCTACAATGAGCAGTTCTTC
CASSYSSSYNEQFF
>-|TRBV13|TRBD2|TRBJ2-1
TGTGCCAGCGGTGATAGCGGGAATGAGCAGTTCTTC
CASGDSGNEQFF
>-|TRBV6-1|-|TRBJ2-7
TGTGCCAGCAGTGATCAGGCAGTTAGCTCCTACGAGCAGTACTTC
CASSDQAVSSYEQYF
>few|TRBV13|-|TRBJ2-2
TGTGCCAGCAGCGCACGGGGGGCCACCACCGGGGAGCTGTTTTTT
CASSARGATTGELFF
>-|TRBV4-2|TRBD2|TRBJ2-7
TGTGCCAGCAGCCCTGGCGGGGGTACCTACGAGCAGTACTTC
CASSPGGGTYEQYF
>-|TRBV9|-|TRBJ2-7
TGTGCCAGCACCCGGGGGACTGGAGGCGAGCAGTACTTC
CASTRGTGGEQYF
>-|TRBV7-9|-|TRBJ1-6
TGTGCCAGCAGCAAACCGCGGGGTAATTCACCCCTCCACTTT
CASSKPRGNSPLHF
>-|TRBV6-1|-|TRBJ2-1
TGTGCCAGCAGAGGGGACAATGAGCAGTTCTTC
CASRGDNEQFF
>once|TRBV11-3|TRBD2|TRBJ2-3
TGTGCCAGCAGCCCAGGGGGGACTAGCTGGGATACGCAGTATTTT
CASSPGGTSWDTQYF
>once|TRBV4-2|TRBD1|TRBJ1-2
TGTGCCAGCAGCGGATGGACAGGGGAAGGCTACACCTTC
CASSGWTGEGYTF
>-|TRBV7-3|-|TRBJ1-3
TGTGCCAGCAGCTTAAGTGGGAGGGGAAACACCATATATTTT
CASSLSGRGNTIYF
>-|TRBV7-8|TRBD1|TRBJ2-1
TGTGCCAGCAGCTTCCCGACAGGGAAACCCTACAATGAGCAGTTCTTC
CASSFPTGKPYNEQFF
>-|TRBV7-8|TRBD1|TRBJ2-7
TGTGCCAGCAGCTCCATTCCCGGACAGGGAGCTTCCTACGAGCAGTACTTC
CASSSIPGQGASYEQYF
>-|TRBV10-3|-|TRBJ1-5
TGTGCCATCAGTGAGTCGTTAGCTCCCAACCTTAGCAATCAGCCCCAGCATTTT
CAISESLAPNLSNQPQHF
>-|TRBV9|TRBD1|TRBJ2-7
TGTGCCAGCAGCGTAGGGGGACAGGGGAACGAGCAGTACTTC
CASSVGGQGNEQYF
>-|TRBV5-8|-|TRBJ2-7
TGTGCCAGCAGCGTAAACAGGATCGGTCCGGAGCAGTACTTC
CASSVNRIGPEQYF